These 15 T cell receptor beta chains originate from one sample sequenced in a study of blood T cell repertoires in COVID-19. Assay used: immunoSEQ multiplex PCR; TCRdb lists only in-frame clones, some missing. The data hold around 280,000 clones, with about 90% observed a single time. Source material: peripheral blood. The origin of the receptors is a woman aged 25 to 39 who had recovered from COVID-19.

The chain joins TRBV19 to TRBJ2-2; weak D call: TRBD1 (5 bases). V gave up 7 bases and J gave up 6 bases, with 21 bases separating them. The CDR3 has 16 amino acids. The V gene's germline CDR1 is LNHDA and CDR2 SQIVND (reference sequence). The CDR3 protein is CASTTALAGSPGELFF. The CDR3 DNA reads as TGTGCCAGTACGACCGCGTTAGCAGGGTCTCCCGGGGAGCTGTTTTTT.

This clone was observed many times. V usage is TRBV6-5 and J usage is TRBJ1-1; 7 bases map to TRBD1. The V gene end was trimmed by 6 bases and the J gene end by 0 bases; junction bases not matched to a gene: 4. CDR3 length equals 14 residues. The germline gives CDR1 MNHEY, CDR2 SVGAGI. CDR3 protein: CASSPGTVNTEAFF. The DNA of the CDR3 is TGTGCCAGCAGCCCCGGGACAGTGAACACTGAAGCTTTCTTT.

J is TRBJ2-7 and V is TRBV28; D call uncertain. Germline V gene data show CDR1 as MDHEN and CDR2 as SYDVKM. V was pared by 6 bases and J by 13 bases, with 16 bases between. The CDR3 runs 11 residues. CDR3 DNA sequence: TGTGCCAGCAGCTCCGGTCCATTCCTCTACTTC. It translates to CASSSGPFLYF.

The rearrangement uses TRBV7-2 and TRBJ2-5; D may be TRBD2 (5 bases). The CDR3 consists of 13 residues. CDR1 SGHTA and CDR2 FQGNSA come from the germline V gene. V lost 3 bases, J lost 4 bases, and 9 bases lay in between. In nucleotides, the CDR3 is TGTGCCAGCAGCTTTTCGGCGGGAGAGACCCAGTACTTC. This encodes CASSFSAGETQYF. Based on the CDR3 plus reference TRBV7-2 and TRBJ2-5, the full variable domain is GAGVSQSPSNKVTEKGKDVELRCDPISGHTALYWYRQSLGQGLEFLIYFQGNSAPDKSGLPSDRFSAERTGGSVSTLTIQRTQQEDSAVYLCASSFSAGETQYFGPGTRLLVL.

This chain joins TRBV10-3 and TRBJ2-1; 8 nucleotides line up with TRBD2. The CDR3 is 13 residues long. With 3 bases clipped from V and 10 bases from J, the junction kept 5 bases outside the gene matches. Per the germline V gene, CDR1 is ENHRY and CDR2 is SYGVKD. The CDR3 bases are TGTGCCATCAGTGACCCGCGGGGGGCGGAGCAGTTCTTC. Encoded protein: CAISDPRGAEQFF.

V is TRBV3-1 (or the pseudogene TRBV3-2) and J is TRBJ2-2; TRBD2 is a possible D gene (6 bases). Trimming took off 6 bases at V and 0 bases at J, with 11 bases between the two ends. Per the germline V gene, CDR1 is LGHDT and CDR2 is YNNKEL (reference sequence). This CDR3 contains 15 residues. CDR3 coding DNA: TGTGCCAGCAGTCTCGGGACTCCGAACACCGGGGAGCTGTTTTTT. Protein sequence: CASSLGTPNTGELFF.

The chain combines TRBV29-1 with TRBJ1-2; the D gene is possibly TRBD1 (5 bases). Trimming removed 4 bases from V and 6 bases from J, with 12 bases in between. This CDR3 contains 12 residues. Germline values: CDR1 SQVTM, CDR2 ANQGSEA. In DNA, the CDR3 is TGCAGCGTTGTCGGGGGAGAGGATGGCTACACCTTC. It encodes CSVVGGEDGYTF. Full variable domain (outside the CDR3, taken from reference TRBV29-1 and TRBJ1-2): SAVISQKPSRDICQRGTSLTIQCQVDSQVTMMFWYRQQPGQSLTLIATANQGSEATYESGFVIDKFPISRPNLTFSTLTVSNMSPEDSSIYLCSVVGGEDGYTFGSGTRLTVV.

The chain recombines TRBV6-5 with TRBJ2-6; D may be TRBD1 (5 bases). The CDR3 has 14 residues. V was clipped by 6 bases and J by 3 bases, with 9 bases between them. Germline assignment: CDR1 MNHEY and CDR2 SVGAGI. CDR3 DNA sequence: TGTGCCAGCAGCCAGACAGTTGGGGCCAACGTCCTGACTTTC. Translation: CASSQTVGANVLTF.

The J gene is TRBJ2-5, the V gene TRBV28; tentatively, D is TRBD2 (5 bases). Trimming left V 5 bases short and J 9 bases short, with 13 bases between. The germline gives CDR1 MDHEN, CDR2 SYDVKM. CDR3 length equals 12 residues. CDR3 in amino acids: CASSLRLRAQYF. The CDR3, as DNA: TGTGCCAGCAGTCTCCGACTGAGGGCCCAGTACTTC.

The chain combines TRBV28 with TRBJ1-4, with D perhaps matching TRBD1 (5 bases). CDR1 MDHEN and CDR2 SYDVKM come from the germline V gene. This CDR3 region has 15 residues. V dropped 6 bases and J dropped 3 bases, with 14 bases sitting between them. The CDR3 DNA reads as TGTGCCAGCAGCACTTCAGACAGTGCTAATGAAAAACTGTTTTTT. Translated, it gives CASSTSDSANEKLFF.

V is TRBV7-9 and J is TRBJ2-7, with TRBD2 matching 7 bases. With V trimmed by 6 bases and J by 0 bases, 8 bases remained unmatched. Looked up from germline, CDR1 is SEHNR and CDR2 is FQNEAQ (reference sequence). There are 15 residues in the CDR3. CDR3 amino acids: CASSLGGLTSYEQYF. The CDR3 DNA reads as TGTGCCAGCAGTTTGGGGGGACTAACCTCCTACGAGCAGTACTTC.

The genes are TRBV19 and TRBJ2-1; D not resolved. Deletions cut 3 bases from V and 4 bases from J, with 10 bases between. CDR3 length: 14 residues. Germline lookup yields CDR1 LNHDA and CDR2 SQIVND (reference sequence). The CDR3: CASSIKLLYNEQFF. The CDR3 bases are TGTGCCAGTAGTATTAAACTACTTTACAATGAGCAGTTCTTC.

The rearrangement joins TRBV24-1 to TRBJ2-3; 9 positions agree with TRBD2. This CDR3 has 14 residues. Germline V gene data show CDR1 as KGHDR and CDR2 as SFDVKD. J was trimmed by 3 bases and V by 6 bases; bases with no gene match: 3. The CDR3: CATSSTSGTDTQYF. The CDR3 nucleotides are TGTGCCACCAGTTCCACTAGCGGGACAGATACGCAGTATTTT.

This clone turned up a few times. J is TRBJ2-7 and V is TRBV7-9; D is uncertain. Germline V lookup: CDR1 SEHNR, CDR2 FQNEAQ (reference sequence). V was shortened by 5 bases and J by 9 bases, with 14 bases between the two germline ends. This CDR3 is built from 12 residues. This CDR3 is CASSVPHFGQYF. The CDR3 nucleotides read TGTGCCAGCAGCGTCCCCCACTTTGGGCAGTACTTC.

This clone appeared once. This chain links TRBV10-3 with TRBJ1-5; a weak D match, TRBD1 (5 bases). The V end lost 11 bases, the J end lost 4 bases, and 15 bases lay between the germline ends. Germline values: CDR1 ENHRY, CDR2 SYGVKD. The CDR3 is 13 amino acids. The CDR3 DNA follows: TGTGCCCCCCCCGGCAGGGAAAATCAGCCCCAGCATTTT. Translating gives CAPPGRENQPQHF.